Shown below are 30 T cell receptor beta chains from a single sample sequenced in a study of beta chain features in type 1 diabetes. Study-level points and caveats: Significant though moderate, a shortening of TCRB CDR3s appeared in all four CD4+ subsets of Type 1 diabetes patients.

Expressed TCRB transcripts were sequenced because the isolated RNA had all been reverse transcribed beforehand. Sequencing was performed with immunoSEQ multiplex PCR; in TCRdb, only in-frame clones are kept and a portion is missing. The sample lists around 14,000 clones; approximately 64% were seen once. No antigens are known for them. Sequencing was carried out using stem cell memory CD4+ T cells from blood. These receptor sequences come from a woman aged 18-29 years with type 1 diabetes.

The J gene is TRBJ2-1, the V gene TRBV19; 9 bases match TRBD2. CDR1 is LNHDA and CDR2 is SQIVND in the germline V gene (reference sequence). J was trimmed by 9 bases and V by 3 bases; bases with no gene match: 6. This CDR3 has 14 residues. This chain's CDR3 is CASSIGGLAGEQFF. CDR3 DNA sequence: TGTGCCAGTAGTATCGGGGGACTAGCTGGTGAGCAGTTCTTC.

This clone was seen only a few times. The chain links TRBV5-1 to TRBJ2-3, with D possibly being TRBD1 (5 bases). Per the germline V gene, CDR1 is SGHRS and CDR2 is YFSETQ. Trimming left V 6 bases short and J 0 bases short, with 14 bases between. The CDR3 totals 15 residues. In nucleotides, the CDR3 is TGCGCCAGCACCACAGACAGTACTAGCACAGATACGCAGTATTTT. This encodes CASTTDSTSTDTQYF.

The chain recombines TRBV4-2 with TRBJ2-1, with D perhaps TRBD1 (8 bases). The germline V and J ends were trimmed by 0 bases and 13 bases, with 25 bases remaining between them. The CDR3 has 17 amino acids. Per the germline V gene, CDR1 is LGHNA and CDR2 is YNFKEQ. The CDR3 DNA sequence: TGTGCCAGCAGCCAAGATTACGGGGGAGGGCCGGGACAGGAACAGTTCTTC. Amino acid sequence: CASSQDYGGGPGQEQFF.

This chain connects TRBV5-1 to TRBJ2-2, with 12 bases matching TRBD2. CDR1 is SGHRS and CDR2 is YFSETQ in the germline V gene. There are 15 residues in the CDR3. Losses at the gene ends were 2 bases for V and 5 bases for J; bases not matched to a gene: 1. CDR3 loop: CASSLGTSGTGELFF. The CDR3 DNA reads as TGCGCCAGCAGCTTAGGGACTAGCGGGACCGGGGAGCTGTTTTTT.

CDR3 DNA sequence: TGTGCCAGCTCACCATTAGGACTAGCGGGCACCGGGGAGCTGTTTTTT. It yields the protein CASSPLGLAGTGELFF. The chain joins TRBV18 to TRBJ2-2; 11 positions agree with TRBD2. The V gene end was trimmed by 2 bases and the J gene end by 4 bases; junction bases not matched to a gene: 3. Germline CDR1 is KGHSH and CDR2 is LQKENI. The CDR3 is 16 residues long.

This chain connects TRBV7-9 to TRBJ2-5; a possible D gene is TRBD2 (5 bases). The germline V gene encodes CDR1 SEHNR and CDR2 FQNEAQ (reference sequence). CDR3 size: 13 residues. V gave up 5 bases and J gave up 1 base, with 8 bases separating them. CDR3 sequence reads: CASSRSGQETQYF. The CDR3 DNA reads TGTGCCAGCAGCCGAAGCGGCCAAGAGACCCAGTACTTC.

In DNA form, the CDR3 reads TGTGCCAGCAGCTTAGATAGCGGGGATCTGTACTTC. It codes for CASSLDSGDLYF. The rearrangement joins TRBV7-2 to TRBJ2-7; TRBD2 matches at 8 bases. This CDR3 comprises 12 residues. Germline V CDR1 and CDR2: SGHTA, FQGNSA. Trimming cost V 1 base and J 12 bases; bases outside gene matches: 5.

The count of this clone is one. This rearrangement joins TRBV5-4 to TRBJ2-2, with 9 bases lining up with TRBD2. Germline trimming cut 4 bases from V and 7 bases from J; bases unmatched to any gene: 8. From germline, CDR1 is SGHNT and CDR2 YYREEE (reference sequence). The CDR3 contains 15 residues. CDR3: CASSEPGLALGELFF. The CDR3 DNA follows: TGTGCCAGCAGCGAGCCGGGACTAGCTCTCGGGGAGCTGTTTTTT.

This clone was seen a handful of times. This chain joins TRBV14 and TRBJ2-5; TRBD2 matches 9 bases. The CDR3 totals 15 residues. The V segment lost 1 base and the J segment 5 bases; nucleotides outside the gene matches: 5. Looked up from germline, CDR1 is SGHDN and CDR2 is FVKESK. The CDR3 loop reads CASSQGGTSRETQYF. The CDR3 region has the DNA TGTGCCAGCAGCCAAGGAGGGACTAGCCGGGAGACCCAGTACTTC.

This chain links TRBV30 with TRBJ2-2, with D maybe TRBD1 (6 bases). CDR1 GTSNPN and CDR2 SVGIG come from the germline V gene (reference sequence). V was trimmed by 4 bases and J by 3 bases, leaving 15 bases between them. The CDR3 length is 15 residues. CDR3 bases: TGTGCCTGGATGATGCGGACAGCGGACACCGGGGAGCTGTTTTTT. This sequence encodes CAWMMRTADTGELFF. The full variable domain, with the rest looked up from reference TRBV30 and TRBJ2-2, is SQTIHQWPATLVQPVGSPLSLECTVEGTSNPNLYWYRQAAGRGLQLLFYSVGIGQISSEVPQNLSASRPQDRQFILSSKKLLLSDSGFYLCAWMMRTADTGELFFGEGSRLTVL.

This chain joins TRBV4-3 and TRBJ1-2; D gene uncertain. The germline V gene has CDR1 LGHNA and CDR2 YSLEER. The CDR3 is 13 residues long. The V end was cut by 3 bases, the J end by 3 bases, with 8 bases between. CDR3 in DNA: TGCGCCAGCAGCCAGATCCGAGACTATGGCTACACCTTC. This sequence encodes CASSQIRDYGYTF.

CDR3 protein: CASYEHNTGELFF. CDR3 DNA sequence: TGTGCCAGCTATGAACATAACACCGGGGAGCTGTTTTTT. The chain carries TRBV28 and TRBJ2-2; the D is unclear. Germline assignment: CDR1 MDHEN and CDR2 SYDVKM. Trimming took 8 bases from V and 2 from J, leaving 9 bases between them. This CDR3 region has 13 residues.

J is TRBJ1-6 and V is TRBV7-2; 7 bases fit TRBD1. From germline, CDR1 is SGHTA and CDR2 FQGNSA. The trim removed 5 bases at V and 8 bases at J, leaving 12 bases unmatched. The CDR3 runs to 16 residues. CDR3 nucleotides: TGTGCCAGCAGCCAGCAACCGGGACAGCGATATTCACCCCTCCACTTT. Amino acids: CASSQQPGQRYSPLHF.

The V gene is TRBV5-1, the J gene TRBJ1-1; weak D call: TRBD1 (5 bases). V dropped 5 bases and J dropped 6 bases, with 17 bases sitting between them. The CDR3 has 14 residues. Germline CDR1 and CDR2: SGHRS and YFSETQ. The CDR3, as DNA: TGCGCCAGCAGTCCGGGGGTCACGAGGGCTGAAGCTTTCTTT. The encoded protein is CASSPGVTRAEAFF.

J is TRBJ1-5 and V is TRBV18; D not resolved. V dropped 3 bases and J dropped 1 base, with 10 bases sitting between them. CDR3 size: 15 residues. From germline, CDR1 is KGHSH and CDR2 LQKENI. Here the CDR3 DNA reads TGTGCCAGCTCACCTCCCCTTATGAGCAATCAGCCCCAGCATTTT. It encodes CASSPPLMSNQPQHF.

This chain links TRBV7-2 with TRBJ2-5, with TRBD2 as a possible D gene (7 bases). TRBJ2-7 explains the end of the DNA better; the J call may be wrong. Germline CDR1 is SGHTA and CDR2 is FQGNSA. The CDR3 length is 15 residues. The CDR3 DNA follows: TGTGCCAGCAGCCCCGTAGGGGGGGTTTCCTACGAGCAGTACTTC. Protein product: CASSPVGGVSYEQYF.

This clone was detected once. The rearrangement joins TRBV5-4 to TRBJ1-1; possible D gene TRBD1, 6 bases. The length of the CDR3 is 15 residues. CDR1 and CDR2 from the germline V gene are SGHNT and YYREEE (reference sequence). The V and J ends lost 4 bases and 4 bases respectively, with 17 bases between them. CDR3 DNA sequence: TGTGCCAGCAGCGGGGGGGGGCAGCTTTCCACTGAAGCTTTCTTT. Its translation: CASSGGGQLSTEAFF.

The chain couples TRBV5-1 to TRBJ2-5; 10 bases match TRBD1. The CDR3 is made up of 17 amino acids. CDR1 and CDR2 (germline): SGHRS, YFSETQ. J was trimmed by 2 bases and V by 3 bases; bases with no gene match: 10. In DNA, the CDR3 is TGCGCCAGCAGCTCACGGACAGGGGGTATCAAACAAGAGACCCAGTACTTC. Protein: CASSSRTGGIKQETQYF.

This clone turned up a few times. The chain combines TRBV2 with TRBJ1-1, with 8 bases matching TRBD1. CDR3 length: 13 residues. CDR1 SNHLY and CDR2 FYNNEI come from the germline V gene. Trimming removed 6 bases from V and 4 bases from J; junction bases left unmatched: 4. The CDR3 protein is CASRGTGLTEAFF. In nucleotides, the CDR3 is TGTGCCAGCAGGGGGACAGGCCTCACTGAAGCTTTCTTT.

CDR3 in DNA: TGTGCCAGTAACACGCCCGGGACAGGGGGAGGCTACACCTTC. Protein product: CASNTPGTGGGYTF. The chain combines TRBV19 with TRBJ1-2; 11 bases map to TRBD1. With V trimmed by 7 bases and J by 8 bases, 9 bases remained unmatched. The CDR3 extends over 14 amino acids. CDR1 is LNHDA and CDR2 is SQIVND in the germline V gene (reference sequence).

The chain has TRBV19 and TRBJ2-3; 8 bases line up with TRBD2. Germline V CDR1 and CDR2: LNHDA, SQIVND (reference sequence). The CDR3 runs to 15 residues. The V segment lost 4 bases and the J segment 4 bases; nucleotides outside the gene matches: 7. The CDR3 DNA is TGTGCCAGTAGTACCAGCGGGAGAGGTGCAGATACGCAGTATTTT. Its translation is CASSTSGRGADTQYF.

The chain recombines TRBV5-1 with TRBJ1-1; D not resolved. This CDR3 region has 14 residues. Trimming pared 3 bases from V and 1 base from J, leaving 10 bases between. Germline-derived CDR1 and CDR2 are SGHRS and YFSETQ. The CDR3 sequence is CASSSGSANTEAFF. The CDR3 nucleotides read TGCGCCAGCAGCTCCGGTTCCGCGAACACTGAAGCTTTCTTT.

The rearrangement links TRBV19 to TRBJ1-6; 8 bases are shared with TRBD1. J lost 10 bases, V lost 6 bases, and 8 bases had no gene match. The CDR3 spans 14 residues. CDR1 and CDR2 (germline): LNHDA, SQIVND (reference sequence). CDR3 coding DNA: TGTGCCAGTAGAAATTCCGGGACAGGCTCACCCCTCCACTTT. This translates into CASRNSGTGSPLHF.

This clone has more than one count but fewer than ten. This CDR3 reads CASSPSRLTYEQYF. CDR3 nucleotide sequence: TGTGCCAGCAGCCCTTCCCGGTTAACCTACGAGCAGTACTTC. V gene TRBV6-6 combines with J gene TRBJ2-7; D uncertain. Germline lookup yields CDR1 MNHNY and CDR2 SVGAGI (reference sequence). CDR3 length: 14 amino acids. Trimming cost V 6 bases and J 2 bases, with 14 bases left between them.

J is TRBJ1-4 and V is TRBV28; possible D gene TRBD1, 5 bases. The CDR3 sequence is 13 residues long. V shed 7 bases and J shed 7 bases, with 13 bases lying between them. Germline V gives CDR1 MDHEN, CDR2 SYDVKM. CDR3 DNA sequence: TGTGCCAGCACGGAGCAGGGTTCTGAAAAACTGTTTTTT. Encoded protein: CASTEQGSEKLFF.

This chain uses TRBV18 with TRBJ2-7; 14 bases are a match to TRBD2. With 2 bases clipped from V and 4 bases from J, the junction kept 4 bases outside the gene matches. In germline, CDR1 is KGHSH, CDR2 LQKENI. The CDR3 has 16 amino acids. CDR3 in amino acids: CASSPGTSGGRYEQYF. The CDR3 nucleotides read TGTGCCAGCTCACCAGGGACTAGCGGGGGCAGGTACGAGCAGTACTTC.

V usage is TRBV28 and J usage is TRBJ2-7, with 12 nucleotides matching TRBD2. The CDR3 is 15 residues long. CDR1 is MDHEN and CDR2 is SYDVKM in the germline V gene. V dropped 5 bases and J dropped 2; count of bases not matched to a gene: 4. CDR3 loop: CASSRASGRAYEQYF. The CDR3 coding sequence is TGTGCCAGCAGTCGAGCTAGCGGGAGGGCCTACGAGCAGTACTTC.

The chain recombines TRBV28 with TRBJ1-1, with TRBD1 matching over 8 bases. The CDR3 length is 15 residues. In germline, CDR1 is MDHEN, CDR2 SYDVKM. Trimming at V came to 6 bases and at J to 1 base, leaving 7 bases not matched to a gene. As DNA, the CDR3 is TGTGCCAGCAGGCCTGGACAGGGTTCGAACACTGAAGCTTTCTTT. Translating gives CASRPGQGSNTEAFF.

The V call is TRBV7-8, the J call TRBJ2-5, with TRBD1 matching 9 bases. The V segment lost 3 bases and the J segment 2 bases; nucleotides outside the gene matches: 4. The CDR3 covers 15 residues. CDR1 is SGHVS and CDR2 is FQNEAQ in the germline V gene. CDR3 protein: CASSFPGQGQETQYF. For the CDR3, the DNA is TGTGCCAGCAGCTTCCCGGGACAGGGACAAGAGACCCAGTACTTC. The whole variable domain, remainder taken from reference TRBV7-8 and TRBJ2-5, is GAGVSQSPRYKVAKRGQDVALRCDPISGHVSLFWYQQALGQGPEFLTYFQNEAQLDKSGLPSDRFFAERPEGSVSTLKIQRTQQEDSAVYLCASSFPGQGQETQYFGPGTRLLVL.

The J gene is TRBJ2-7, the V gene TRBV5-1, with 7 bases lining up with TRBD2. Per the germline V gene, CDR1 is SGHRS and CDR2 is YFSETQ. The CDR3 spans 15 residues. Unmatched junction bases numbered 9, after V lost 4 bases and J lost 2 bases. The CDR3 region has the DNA TGCGCCAGCAGCCTATATGCTAGCGGTGCCTACGAGCAGTACTTC. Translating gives CASSLYASGAYEQYF.